A selection of T cell receptor beta chains follows, all from one sample in a study of blood T cells in healthy people across ages. TCRdb analysed the 5' RACE reads with MiXCR anew, one entry per CDR3 protein. The table includes some 1,500,000 distinct CDR3 sequences, about 45% detected once. The sample was blood. These receptors were taken from a woman between 18 and 29 years old in good health. CDR3s include the opening cysteine and the closing phenylalanine or tryptophan. Each record gives: J gene, V gene, D gene, clone size, CDR3 DNA, CDR3 protein. The D gene is left open where the match is weak. Clone sizes are given selectively: once, few, many, or a class where the clone is expanded.

J: TRBJ2-7
V: TRBV28
D: NA
size: NA
DNA: TGTGCCAGCAGTTTAATTGGGGCGGGACGCTCCTACAATGAGCAGTACTTC
CDR3: CASSLIGAGRSYNEQYF

J: TRBJ2-6
V: TRBV7-2
D: NA
size: NA
DNA: TGTGCCAGCAGCTTAGGTGGGGCCACCTCTGGGGCCAACGTCCTGACTTTC
CDR3: CASSLGGATSGANVLTF

J: TRBJ2-2
V: TRBV20-1
D: TRBD2
size: NA
DNA: TGCAGTGCTAGACACATGACTAGCTGGGTTACCGGGGAGCTGTTTTTT
CDR3: CSARHMTSWVTGELFF

J: TRBJ2-5
V: TRBV12-3/TRBV12-4
D: TRBD2
size: NA
DNA: TGTGCCAGCAGTTTTGGCAGACTAGCGGGGCGACAAGAGACCCAGTACTTC
CDR3: CASSFGRLAGRQETQYF

J: TRBJ1-2
V: TRBV5-1
D: TRBD1
size: NA
DNA: TGCGCCAGCCGAGGAGGGACAGACACAAACTATGGCTACACCTTC
CDR3: CASRGGTDTNYGYTF

J: TRBJ2-1
V: TRBV20-1
D: TRBD2
size: many
DNA: TGCAGTGCCCTACTAGCGGGGGTCAATGAGCAGTTCTTC
CDR3: CSALLAGVNEQFF

J: TRBJ2-3
V: TRBV7-3
D: TRBD2
size: NA
DNA: TGTGCCAGCAGCTTAAACCTAGCGGGGGCCACAGATACGCAGTATTTT
CDR3: CASSLNLAGATDTQYF

J: TRBJ2-1
V: TRBV20-1
D: NA
size: few
DNA: TGCAGTGCTAGAGCCTCCCCCGGACCAAATTTTGAGCAGTTCTTC
CDR3: CSARASPGPNFEQFF

J: TRBJ2-4
V: TRBV20-1
D: NA
size: NA
DNA: TGCAGTGCTAGAGCGGACAGCTGCAATGAGCAGTACTTC
CDR3: CSARADSCNEQYF

J: TRBJ2-2
V: TRBV7-8
D: NA
size: few
DNA: TGTGCCAGCAGCCCCAGGGGCGCCCTAACCGGGGAGCTGTTTTTT
CDR3: CASSPRGALTGELFF

J: TRBJ1-2
V: TRBV4-1
D: NA
size: NA
DNA: TGCGCCAGCAGCCAAGCGAGGGGTACTAACTATGGCTACACCTTC
CDR3: CASSQARGTNYGYTF

J: TRBJ2-7
V: TRBV4-1
D: NA
size: NA
DNA: TGCGCCAGCAGCCAAGATTACGGGCAGCCCTACGAGCAGTACTTC
CDR3: CASSQDYGQPYEQYF

J: TRBJ2-7
V: TRBV6-2/TRBV6-3
D: TRBD1
size: many
DNA: TGTGCCAGCAGTCGGGGACAGGGAGGACTCTACGAGCAGTACTTC
CDR3: CASSRGQGGLYEQYF

J: TRBJ2-5
V: TRBV5-1
D: TRBD2
size: NA
DNA: TGCGCCAGCAGCTTTAGTACTAGCGGACAAGAGACCCAGTACTTC
CDR3: CASSFSTSGQETQYF

J: TRBJ1-2
V: TRBV30
D: NA
size: few
DNA: TGTGCCTGGACCCTGGGAGGTGGCTACACCTTC
CDR3: CAWTLGGGYTF

J: TRBJ1-4
V: TRBV5-5
D: NA
size: NA
DNA: TGTGCCAGCAGGAAGAGTATAAGTGAAAAACTGTTTTTT
CDR3: CASRKSISEKLFF

J: TRBJ2-2
V: TRBV6-5
D: NA
size: NA
DNA: TGTGCCAGCAGTTACTCGAGCCCAGCGAGCGGGGAGCTGTTTTTT
CDR3: CASSYSSPASGELFF

J: TRBJ2-1
V: TRBV20-1
D: NA
size: few
DNA: TGCAGTGCTAGACCCGAGACTTTCTCCTACAATGAGCAGTTCTTC
CDR3: CSARPETFSYNEQFF

J: TRBJ1-1
V: TRBV29-1
D: TRBD1
size: NA
DNA: TGCAGCGTTGAAGAAGACAGGGTGGACACTGAAGCTTTCTTT
CDR3: CSVEEDRVDTEAFF

J: TRBJ2-3
V: TRBV28
D: TRBD2
size: few
DNA: TGTGCCAGCAGTTTACTCCTAGCGGGATCGAGTGTTACGCAGTATTTT
CDR3: CASSLLLAGSSVTQYF

J: TRBJ2-7
V: TRBV3-1
D: TRBD1
size: few
DNA: TGTGCCAGCAGCGCGCACGTAGGGACAGGGCAAGAGTACGAGCAGTACTTC
CDR3: CASSAHVGTGQEYEQYF

J: TRBJ2-3
V: TRBV12-3/TRBV12-4
D: NA
size: many
DNA: TGTGCCAGCAGTTCCGCCACAGATACGCAGTATTTT
CDR3: CASSSATDTQYF

J: TRBJ1-5
V: TRBV5-1
D: NA
size: few
DNA: TGCGCCAGCAGCTTGGGCGAGGGGCTAGGGCCCCAGCATTTT
CDR3: CASSLGEGLGPQHF

J: TRBJ2-5
V: TRBV27
D: NA
size: many
DNA: TGTGCCAGCAGCCTCCAGGGACTGGAGACCCAGTACTTC
CDR3: CASSLQGLETQYF

J: TRBJ2-1
V: TRBV7-2
D: TRBD2
size: NA
DNA: TGTGCCGGCAGCTTAGACTTCGGGAGGGCCAATGAGCAGTTCTTC
CDR3: CAGSLDFGRANEQFF

J: TRBJ2-1
V: TRBV11-1
D: NA
size: NA
DNA: TGTGCCAGCAGCTTAGCCATTAGAAATGAGCAGTTCTTC
CDR3: CASSLAIRNEQFF

J: TRBJ2-5
V: TRBV12-3/TRBV12-4
D: NA
size: NA
DNA: TGTGCCAGCCGTGCGAGGTTAGAAGAGACCCAGTACTTC
CDR3: CASRARLEETQYF

J: TRBJ2-6
V: TRBV20-1
D: NA
size: NA
DNA: TGCAGTGCTAGAGTTCGGGTTTTCTCTGGGGCCAACGTCCTGACTTTC
CDR3: CSARVRVFSGANVLTF

J: TRBJ1-2
V: TRBV27
D: NA
size: few
DNA: TGTGCCAGCAGACATAGGTGTGGCTACACCTTC
CDR3: CASRHRCGYTF

J: TRBJ1-1
V: TRBV6-5
D: NA
size: few
DNA: TGTGCCAGCAGAAGGGACCCCGGGGGCACTGAAGCTTTCTTT
CDR3: CASRRDPGGTEAFF

J: TRBJ1-1
V: TRBV6-5
D: NA
size: NA
DNA: TGTGCCAGCAGTTACCGCACATCGAACACTGAAGCTTTCTTT
CDR3: CASSYRTSNTEAFF

J: TRBJ2-7
V: TRBV7-8
D: TRBD1
size: few
DNA: TGTGCCAGCATCCGGGACAGGGTCTCCTACGAGCAGTACTTC
CDR3: CASIRDRVSYEQYF

J: TRBJ1-1
V: TRBV27
D: NA
size: NA
DNA: TGTGCCAGCAGAACAAACAGGGAATTATACACTGAAGCTTTCTTT
CDR3: CASRTNRELYTEAFF

J: TRBJ1-4
V: TRBV7-9
D: NA
size: once
DNA: TGTGCCAGCAGCTTCTTCCCCAGGGTTGAAAAACTGTTTTTT
CDR3: CASSFFPRVEKLFF

J: TRBJ1-1
V: TRBV10-3
D: NA
size: NA
DNA: TGTGCCATCAGGGCGGGGGGGGCTCCGAACACTGAAGCTTTCTTT
CDR3: CAIRAGGAPNTEAFF

J: TRBJ1-1
V: TRBV29-1
D: NA
size: few
DNA: TGCAGCGTTGCGTTAAGGTTTAACACTGAAGCTTTCTTT
CDR3: CSVALRFNTEAFF

J: TRBJ1-1
V: TRBV29-1
D: NA
size: few
DNA: TGCGGAGGGGGGAACACTGAAGCTTTCTTT
CDR3: CGGGNTEAFF

J: TRBJ1-2
V: TRBV4-1
D: NA
size: NA
DNA: TGCGCCAGCAGCCAAGACTCAGCTCACTATGGCTACACCTTC
CDR3: CASSQDSAHYGYTF

J: TRBJ2-1
V: TRBV6-5
D: TRBD1
size: few
DNA: TGTGCCAGCAGTTACCTCACAGGGGGCTCCTACAATGAGCAGTTCTTC
CDR3: CASSYLTGGSYNEQFF

J: TRBJ1-5
V: TRBV20-1
D: NA
size: few
DNA: TGCAGTGCTAGACGGGACAAGGGCCTCAATCAGCCCCAGCATTTT
CDR3: CSARRDKGLNQPQHF

J: TRBJ1-6
V: TRBV12-3/TRBV12-4
D: NA
size: few
DNA: TGTGCCAGCACCCCGGGGGGATTCACCAATTCACCCCTCCACTTT
CDR3: CASTPGGFTNSPLHF

J: TRBJ2-1
V: TRBV5-1
D: NA
size: NA
DNA: TGCGCCAGCGGATCTACAGGTGGGTCCTACAATGAGCAGTTCTTC
CDR3: CASGSTGGSYNEQFF

J: TRBJ2-3
V: TRBV28
D: TRBD2
size: once
DNA: TGTGCCAGCAGACGTGGGACTAGAACAGATACGCAGTATTTT
CDR3: CASRRGTRTDTQYF

J: TRBJ2-4
V: TRBV20-1
D: TRBD1
size: few
DNA: TGCAGTGCTAGACCGGGACAGGCTACCCTAGCCAAAAACATTCAGTACTTC
CDR3: CSARPGQATLAKNIQYF

J: TRBJ1-1
V: TRBV7-9
D: NA
size: NA
DNA: TGTGCCATCAGCGTAGCGGGCACTGAAGCTTTCTTT
CDR3: CAISVAGTEAFF